This T cell receptor (beta chain) was captured by sequencing in a study of blood T cells in healthy people across ages. General study findings and limits: It was not known whether donors were CMV positive (a possible confounder of expanded clonotype changes).

Isolation per sample recovered at least 6 million PBMCs. A few counts support this clonotype. Its target is not known. Sample-barcoded 5' priming and a J-beta primer mix drove a second PCR of roughly 7 to 11 cycles. All cDNA molecules were each tagged by a template-switch adaptor with 12 random nucleotides. All samples yielded 3 million or more CDR3-containing paired-end reads. TCRdb reprocessed the 5' RACE reads with MiXCR, giving one entry per CDR3 protein. Altogether some 1.8 million distinct CDR3 sequences are present, around 40% being singletons, with the ten largest covering roughly 24%. The receptor was derived from a human donor in good health. The sequenced material came from blood.

This chain's CDR3 is CATSDPIGTSGSTIEQFF. As DNA, the CDR3 is TGTGCCACCAGTGACCCTATCGGGACTAGCGGATCTACAATTGAGCAGTTCTTC. This rearrangement joins TRBV24-1 to TRBJ2-1; TRBD2 matches at 11 bases. Germline V gene data show CDR1 as KGHDR and CDR2 as SFDVKD. This CDR3 spans 18 amino acids. With V trimmed by 4 bases and J by 9 bases, 16 bases remained unmatched.